These T cell receptor beta chains were read from a single sample in a study of OX40 agonist ivuxolimab in advanced cancers. The method was immunoSEQ multiplex PCR; TCRdb's version includes in-frame clones alone and lacks a portion of them. The data hold 74,000 or so clones, with approximately 88% observed a single time. Sequencing was performed on CD4+ or CD8+ T cells sorted from blood, taken in a trial of the OX40 agonist ivuxolimab. The receptors were sampled from an adult with an advanced solid tumor such as melanoma, head and neck, liver or kidney cancer. The CDR3 runs from the conserved cysteine through the conserved F or W. A D gene is named only where the DNA matches it firmly. Size is omitted from some rows. Given values are once, few, many or a class for expanded clones.

.	TRBJ2-5	15	TRBV6-5	.	TGTGCCAGCAGTTACCCAAATAGCGGCCTCGGGACCCAGTACTTC	CASSYPNSGLGTQYF
.	TRBJ2-7	19	TRBV5-1	TRBD2	TGCGCCAGCAGCGGTTCTAGCGGGGGGGCTTTAAAGGGGATCTACGAGCAGTACTTC	CASSGSSGGALKGIYEQYF
many	TRBJ1-5	13	TRBV2	.	TGTGCCAGCAGTGACATCGGCAATCAGCCCCAGCATTTT	CASSDIGNQPQHF
.	TRBJ1-3	14	TRBV11-2	.	TGTGCCAGCAGCTTATTGGGTCCTGGAAACACCATATATTTT	CASSLLGPGNTIYF
.	TRBJ1-1	13	TRBV5-1	.	TGCGCCAGCAGCTTGGTGGGGGACACTGAAGCTTTCTTT	CASSLVGDTEAFF
.	TRBJ1-4	14	TRBV5-1	.	TGCGCCAGCAGCTTGGAAGGGGTGAATGAAAAACTGTTTTTT	CASSLEGVNEKLFF
.	TRBJ1-5	17	TRBV19	.	TGTGCCAGTAGTATGCCCTCCGGGACAACGCGCAATCAGCCCCAGCATTTT	CASSMPSGTTRNQPQHF
.	TRBJ1-3	13	TRBV29-1	.	TGCAGCGTTGAAAGGGGAGGTGGAAACACCATATATTTT	CSVERGGGNTIYF
.	TRBJ2-7	14	TRBV4-1	.	TGTGCCAGCAGCCAAGATAGAGGAGAATACGAGCAGTACTTC	CASSQDRGEYEQYF
few	TRBJ2-1	16	TRBV4-1	TRBD1	TGCGCCAGCAGCTCCCGTGTGGGGACAGAATACAATGAGCAGTTCTTC	CASSSRVGTEYNEQFF
once	TRBJ2-3	16	TRBV4-1	.	TGCGCCAGCAGCCAAGACGAACGGGGGAGCACAGATACGCAGTATTTT	CASSQDERGSTDTQYF
.	TRBJ1-2	14	TRBV5-1	.	TGCGCCAGCAGCGGGGGGCCCCTCGGGGCTGGCTACACCTTC	CASSGGPLGAGYTF
.	TRBJ1-5	14	TRBV2	TRBD1	TGTGCCAGCAGTCTCGGACAGGGAGGGCAGCCCCAGCATTTT	CASSLGQGGQPQHF
.	TRBJ2-1	12	TRBV11-2	.	TGTGCCAGCAGCTCCCGGGGCAATGAGCAGTTCTTC	CASSSRGNEQFF
.	TRBJ2-1	11	TRBV20-1	.	TGCAGTGCTCGAGGGGGTCATGAGCAGTTCTTC	CSARGGHEQFF
few	TRBJ1-2	13	TRBV18	TRBD1	TGTGCCAGCTCACCGACAGGGCTTTATGGCTACACCTTC	CASSPTGLYGYTF
.	TRBJ2-2	13	TRBV5-1	.	TGCGCCAGCAGCCCCTACGGGGCCGGGGAGCTGTTTTTT	CASSPYGAGELFF
.	TRBJ1-4	14	TRBV9	.	TGTGCCAGCAGCGTAGGTTCTTATAATGAAAAACTGTTTTTT	CASSVGSYNEKLFF
.	TRBJ2-7	13	TRBV29-1	.	TGCAGCGTTGGTAAAGGGGGTTCAGGCAAGCAGTACTTC	CSVGKGGSGKQYF
few	TRBJ1-1	13	TRBV10-1	TRBD1	TGCGCCAGCAGGGGACAGGTGAACACTGAAGCTTTCTTT	CASRGQVNTEAFF
.	TRBJ2-3	15	TRBV5-1	.	TGCGCCAGCAGCTTGGGGGTCCGCGGCACAGATACGCAGTATTTT	CASSLGVRGTDTQYF
few	TRBJ1-5	16	TRBV5-6	.	TGTGCCAGCAGCTTGGGGGGTCAGTATAGCAATCAGCCCCAGCATTTT	CASSLGGQYSNQPQHF
few	TRBJ2-5	14	TRBV11-2	.	TGTGCCAGCAGCTTCGGGGCCCTCGGAAAGACCCAGTACTTC	CASSFGALGKTQYF
.	TRBJ2-1	11	TRBV7-2	.	TGTGCCAGCAGACTAGTCCATGAGCGGTTCTTC	CASRLVHERFF
.	TRBJ2-7	14	TRBV5-6	TRBD1	TGTGCCAGCAGCACCGGGACAGGGCTCGACGAGCAGTACTTC	CASSTGTGLDEQYF
.	TRBJ1-6	13	TRBV2	.	TGTGCCAGCACGTTCATCAGTAATTCACCCCTCCACTTT	CASTFISNSPLHF
.	TRBJ1-1	14	TRBV6-6	TRBD1	TGTGCCAGCAGTTCGGACAGGCGAGGGACTGAAGCTTTCTTT	CASSSDRRGTEAFF
.	TRBJ1-4	19	TRBV28	TRBD1	TGTGCCAGCAGCCCATCTCTCGGGACAGAAGATGCAACTAATGAAAAACTGTTTTTT	CASSPSLGTEDATNEKLFF
.	TRBJ1-6	13	TRBV2	.	TGTGCCAGCACGACAAGCATTAATTCACCCCTCCACTTT	CASTTSINSPLHF
.	TRBJ2-3	14	TRBV11-3	.	TGTGCCAGCAGCTTAACCCGGAGCACAGATACGCAGTATTTT	CASSLTRSTDTQYF
.	TRBJ1-2	14	TRBV12-5	TRBD1	TGTGCTAGTGGCCGACAGGGGGCTAACTATGGCTACACCTTC	CASGRQGANYGYTF
.	TRBJ1-6	12	TRBV7-3	TRBD1	TGTGCCAGCAGCCTAACAGGGGGCACCCTCCACTTT	CASSLTGGTLHF
.	TRBJ2-3	16	TRBV5-4	.	TGTGCCAGCACCAAGTCTGGGACGAGAAGCACAGATACGCAGTATTTT	CASTKSGTRSTDTQYF
once	TRBJ2-7	16	TRBV5-5	.	TGTGCCAGCAGCTCAGAGACTCGTTTCTACTTCTACGAGCAGTACTTC	CASSSETRFYFYEQYF
few	TRBJ2-3	15	TRBV29-1	.	TGCAGCGTTGAAGGCGGGTGGCCTTCCCCAGATACGCAGTATTTT	CSVEGGWPSPDTQYF
.	TRBJ1-2	15	TRBV11-2	TRBD1	TGTGCCAGCAGACGGACAGGGAGCCCGCTCTATGGCTACACCTTC	CASRRTGSPLYGYTF
.	TRBJ2-1	15	TRBV9	.	TGTGCCAGCAGCTTGCTGGGCTACCTGGGGAATGAGCAGTTCTTC	CASSLLGYLGNEQFF
.	TRBJ1-5	14	TRBV19	TRBD1	TGTGCCAGTAGCCCTCCGGGACAGCCTCCAAAACAGCATTTT	CASSPPGQPPKQHF
.	TRBJ2-3	14	TRBV5-1	.	TGCGCCAGCAGCTTGTGGGGGCTAGCAGATACGCAGTATTTT	CASSLWGLADTQYF
.	TRBJ2-7	17	TRBV28	TRBD2	TGTGCCAGCAGCCCGGGACTAGCGGGGATAAGCTCCTACGAGCAGTACTTC	CASSPGLAGISSYEQYF
.	TRBJ1-1	14	TRBV6-1	.	TGTGCCAGCACCCCAGGAATAGAAAACACTGAAGCTTTCTTT	CASTPGIENTEAFF
.	TRBJ2-3	15	TRBV9	.	TGTGCCAGCAGCGGGCTGCTGGCGCCCACAGATACGCAGTATTTT	CASSGLLAPTDTQYF
.	TRBJ2-7	15	TRBV2	.	TGTGCCAGCAGCTCACCCTCCAGGGCGAGGGACGAGCAGTACTTC	CASSSPSRARDEQYF
.	TRBJ2-7	11	TRBV14	.	TGTGCCAGCAGCCAGGGATTTAGGCAGTACTTC	CASSQGFRQYF
once	TRBJ2-3	17	TRBV10-3	TRBD2	TGTGCCATCAGTCCAAGCGGGGGGGGACCTAGCACAGATACGCAGTATTTT	CAISPSGGGPSTDTQYF
.	TRBJ2-6	15	TRBV6-5	.	TGTGCCAGCAGGTTCGGGGGTTCTGGGGCCAACGTCCTGACTTTC	CASRFGGSGANVLTF
.	TRBJ2-3	15	TRBV5-6	.	TGTGCCAGCAGCTTGCTAGAAAATCCATCCGATACGCAGTATTTT	CASSLLENPSDTQYF
.	TRBJ1-6	11	TRBV6-1	.	TGTGCCAGCAGAACTAATTCACCCCTCCACTTT	CASRTNSPLHF
.	TRBJ2-6	15	TRBV28	.	TGTGCCAGCAGTTTAGAGGGGCCTGGGGCCAACGTCCTGACTTTC	CASSLEGPGANVLTF
.	TRBJ2-7	12	TRBV11-1	.	TGTGCCAGCAGCTCTCAGGGGTACGAGCAGTACTTC	CASSSQGYEQYF
.	TRBJ2-6	15	TRBV14	.	TGTGCCAGCAGCCAAGGGAACTCTGGGGCCAACGTCCTGACTTTC	CASSQGNSGANVLTF
once	TRBJ1-5	15	TRBV6-5	.	TGTGCCAGCAGCCTCGGGGGATTGGGCAATCAGCCCCAGCATTTT	CASSLGGLGNQPQHF
.	TRBJ2-4	13	TRBV7-9	TRBD1	TGTGCCAGCAGCGCGGACAGGCAAAACATTCAGTACTTC	CASSADRQNIQYF
few	TRBJ1-6	14	TRBV6-1	TRBD1	TGTGCCAGCAGCCGAGACAGGGACAATTCACCCCTCCACTTT	CASSRDRDNSPLHF
.	TRBJ2-7	16	TRBV5-1	TRBD2	TGCGCCAGCAGCTCGATCTACCGGGAGGAGGGAGACGAGCAGTACTTC	CASSSIYREEGDEQYF
.	TRBJ2-7	14	TRBV5-6	.	TGTGCCAGCACCTTGGGGATCAACAACTACGAGCAGTACTTC	CASTLGINNYEQYF
.	TRBJ2-1	14	TRBV19	TRBD1	TGTGCCAGCAAGGGACAGCGCCCCAGGAATGAGCAGTTCTTC	CASKGQRPRNEQFF
once	TRBJ2-7	12	TRBV6-1	.	TGTGCCAGCAGCGCTACCTTCTACGAGCAGTACTTC	CASSATFYEQYF
.	TRBJ2-3	13	TRBV15	.	TGTGCCACCAGCGGGCCGAGGGTAGATACGCAGTATTTT	CATSGPRVDTQYF